The 23 T cell receptor beta chains below were found in one sample sequenced in a study of OX40 agonist ivuxolimab in advanced cancers. Assay used: immunoSEQ multiplex PCR; TCRdb lists only in-frame clones, some missing. The table has fewer than 70,000 clones, under 90% seen once; the top ten hold about 2.2%. Source: CD4+ or CD8+ T cells sorted from blood, taken in a trial of the OX40 agonist ivuxolimab. Receptors were obtained from an adult with an advanced solid tumor such as melanoma, head and neck, liver or kidney cancer.

A word on this clone: A junction boundary mismatches the germline segment, possibly from a read error. This chain connects TRBV7-9 to TRBJ1-4; TRBD1 is a possible D gene (5 bases). The CDR3 sequence is 15 residues long. Germline values: CDR1 SEHNR, CDR2 FQNEAQ (reference sequence). The CDR3 DNA reads TGTGCCAGCAGCCCTCTTACCGGGACTACTGAAAAACTGTTTTTT. Its translation is CASSPLTGTTEKLFF.

CDR3 bases: TGTGCCAGCAGTGAAGAAGTCAGAGCGGGGATGGATGAGCAGTTCTTC. It codes for CASSEEVRAGMDEQFF. This chain connects TRBV6-1 to TRBJ2-1; TRBD2 matches at 7 bases. The CDR3 runs to 16 residues. J was trimmed by 8 bases and V by 1 base; bases with no gene match: 11. The germline gives CDR1 MNHNS, CDR2 SASEGT.

V and J are TRBV10-3 and TRBJ2-3; D is possibly TRBD2 (7 bases). The CDR3 has 16 amino acids. Trimming cost V 4 bases and J 4 bases, with 18 bases left between them. The germline gives CDR1 ENHRY, CDR2 SYGVKD. The CDR3 DNA follows: TGTGCCATCAGTGGTTCAGGAGGGGGGGTGGCAGATACGCAGTATTTT. Protein product: CAISGSGGGVADTQYF.

The chain has TRBV10-2 and TRBJ2-5; no clear D. From germline, CDR1 is WSHSY and CDR2 SAAADI. V was shortened by 4 bases and J by 3 bases, with 3 bases between the two germline ends. This CDR3 is built from 11 residues. The CDR3 is CASSVKETQYF. The CDR3 DNA reads TGCGCCAGCAGTGTAAAAGAGACCCAGTACTTC.

In its sample, this clone was seen a few times. The rearrangement joins TRBV28 to TRBJ2-1, with TRBD2 as a possible D gene (6 bases). Trimming shortened V by 7 bases and J by 2 bases, and 15 bases separated the two germline ends. The V gene's germline CDR1 is MDHEN and CDR2 SYDVKM. The CDR3 consists of 15 residues. CDR3 nucleotide sequence: TGTGCCAGCAAGGGACGGGGGTTCACCTACAATGAGCAGTTCTTC. This gives the protein CASKGRGFTYNEQFF.

Turning to this clone: Mismatch with germline at one junction end may stem from a read error. The rearrangement links TRBV5-5 to TRBJ1-1, with a possible D match to TRBD1 (5 bases). Germline loops: CDR1 SGHKS, CDR2 YYEKEE (reference sequence). There are 13 residues in the CDR3. For the CDR3, the DNA is TGTGCCAGCACCTTGACAGCTAACACTGAAGCTTTCTTT. It specifies CASTLTANTEAFF.

V and J are TRBV30 and TRBJ2-7; perhaps TRBD2 as D (5 bases). CDR3 size: 14 residues. Between the trimmed V and J ends, which lost 0 bases and 3 bases, there was a span of 12 bases. In germline, CDR1 is GTSNPN, CDR2 SVGIG (reference sequence). The CDR3 sequence is CAWSVRGSGYEQYF. The DNA for the CDR3 is TGTGCCTGGAGTGTCCGGGGATCGGGCTACGAGCAGTACTTC.

V gene TRBV20-1 combines with J gene TRBJ2-7; D is unclear. The CDR3 is 11 residues long. V was shortened by 4 bases and J by 6 bases, with 10 bases between the two germline ends. Germline values: CDR1 DFQATT, CDR2 SNEGSKA (reference sequence). This CDR3 is CSAITLLEQYF. The CDR3 DNA follows: TGCAGTGCTATTACTCTCCTCGAGCAGTACTTC.

CDR3 sequence reads: CASSLLTSGRQIIGELFF. The CDR3 region has the DNA TGTGCCAGCAGCTTACTGACTAGCGGGAGGCAAATTATCGGGGAGCTGTTTTTT. The chain is built from TRBV27 and TRBJ2-2, with 13 bases fitting TRBD2. Germline CDR1 MNHEY, CDR2 SMNVEV (reference sequence). The CDR3 is made up of 18 amino acids. Trimming at V came to 6 bases and at J to 7 bases, leaving 14 bases not matched to a gene.

This clone was recorded once. The J gene is TRBJ2-7, the V gene TRBV6-5, with a possible D match to TRBD1 (7 bases). Germline CDR1 MNHEY, CDR2 SVGAGI. The CDR3 runs to 15 residues. The germline V and J ends were trimmed by 7 bases and 0 bases, with 16 bases remaining between them. This CDR3 reads CASTPARGVSYEQYF. CDR3 nucleotides: TGTGCCAGCACTCCCGCCAGGGGGGTCTCCTACGAGCAGTACTTC.

J is TRBJ1-3 and V is TRBV6-1, with TRBD1 as a possible D gene (5 bases). Trimming took off 8 bases at V and 2 bases at J, with 10 bases between the two ends. CDR1 is MNHNS and CDR2 is SASEGT in the germline V gene. There are 13 residues in the CDR3. Here the CDR3 DNA reads TGTGCCAGCGGGGGACTCCCTGGAAACACCATATATTTT. As protein: CASGGLPGNTIYF.

The chain joins TRBV5-6 to TRBJ1-2, with TRBD1 identical over 8 bases. CDR3 size: 13 residues. After removal of 7 bases from V and 2 bases from J, the junction contained 4 bases not matched to a gene. Germline loops: CDR1 SGHDT, CDR2 YYEEEE. As DNA, the CDR3 is TGTGCCAGCGAGGGACAGGAAAACTATGGCTACACCTTC. The encoded protein is CASEGQENYGYTF.

This chain joins TRBV28 and TRBJ1-5, with D possibly matching TRBD1 (5 bases). The CDR3 is 12 residues long. Germline V gene sequence: CDR1 MDHEN, CDR2 SYDVKM. Trimming stripped 9 bases from V and 6 bases from J, with 12 bases between. CDR3 sequence: CASTGFGQPQHF. For the CDR3, the DNA is TGTGCCAGTACAGGTTTTGGTCAGCCCCAGCATTTT.

V usage is TRBV6-6 and J usage is TRBJ2-7; 13 bases line up with TRBD2. J was trimmed by 5 bases and V by 8 bases; bases with no gene match: 9. The CDR3 spans 15 residues. Germline-derived CDR1 and CDR2 are MNHNY and SVGAGI (reference sequence). This CDR3 reads CASGTSGRVQHEQYF. In DNA, the CDR3 is TGTGCCAGCGGCACTAGCGGGAGGGTTCAACACGAGCAGTACTTC.

The table lists this clone with a count of one. The V gene is TRBV6-1, the J gene TRBJ2-1; the D gene is possibly TRBD2 (6 bases). In germline, CDR1 is MNHNS, CDR2 SASEGT. The germline V and J ends were trimmed by 4 bases and 5 bases, with 24 bases remaining between them. The CDR3 is made up of 18 amino acids. The CDR3 spells CASSGPTLSGEYNNEQFF. The CDR3 nucleotides are TGTGCCAGCAGTGGACCCACGCTCTCGGGGGAATACAACAATGAGCAGTTCTTC.

This clone was seen once. The V and J genes are TRBV7-9 and TRBJ2-5; maybe TRBD1 (6 bases). The CDR3 spans 14 residues. Per the germline V gene, CDR1 is SEHNR and CDR2 is FQNEAQ (reference sequence). V gave up 5 bases and J gave up 2 bases, with 12 bases separating them. CDR3 nucleotides: TGTGCCAGCAGCCAGAACAGGGTTCAAGAGACCCAGTACTTC. It specifies CASSQNRVQETQYF.

The chain carries TRBV6-1 and TRBJ2-3; TRBD1 agrees at 7 bases. V shed 6 bases, J shed 2 bases, and the junction held 8 bases outside the gene matches. This CDR3 spans 15 amino acids. The V gene's germline CDR1 is MNHNS and CDR2 SASEGT. CDR3 sequence: CASRSYDRATDTQYF. CDR3 coding DNA: TGTGCCAGCAGATCCTACGACAGGGCCACAGATACGCAGTATTTT.

The chain is built from TRBV9 and TRBJ2-1; unclear D gene. CDR3 length equals 12 residues. Trimming pared 4 bases from V and 6 bases from J, leaving 8 bases between. Germline V gene sequence: CDR1 SGDLS, CDR2 YYNGEE. The CDR3 nucleotides are TGTGCCAGCAGCTCCCCCTTCAATGAGCAGTTCTTC. Encoded protein: CASSSPFNEQFF.

The chain couples TRBV7-2 to TRBJ2-3; D not resolved. This CDR3 has 15 amino acids. Between the trimmed V and J ends, which lost 2 bases and 0 bases, there was a span of 9 bases. Germline-derived CDR1 and CDR2 are SGHTA and FQGNSA. The CDR3 region is CASSLNGVSTDTQYF. CDR3 nucleotide sequence: TGTGCCAGCAGCTTAAATGGAGTTAGCACAGATACGCAGTATTTT.

The V call is TRBV28, the J call TRBJ1-4; a possible D gene is TRBD1 (5 bases). There are 15 residues in the CDR3. Trimming shortened V by 4 bases and J by 1 base, and 10 bases separated the two germline ends. Germline V gives CDR1 MDHEN, CDR2 SYDVKM. CDR3 in amino acids: CASSSLGGTNEKLFF. The CDR3 coding sequence is TGTGCCAGCAGTTCGCTGGGGGGAACTAATGAAAAACTGTTTTTT. The full variable domain, rest sourced from reference TRBV28 and TRBJ1-4, is DVKVTQSSRYLVKRTGEKVFLECVQDMDHENMFWYRQDPGLGLRLIYFSYDVKMKEKGDIPEGYSVSREKKERFSLILESASTNQTSMYLCASSSLGGTNEKLFFGSGTQLSVL.

The genes are TRBV4-1 and TRBJ1-5, with a possible D match to TRBD1 (6 bases). V lost 0 bases to trimming and J lost 0 bases, with 15 bases between them. The CDR3 runs to 18 residues. The germline CDR1 and CDR2 sequences are MGHRA and YSYEKL. DNA for the CDR3: TGCGCCAGCAGCCAAGATGCCGAGGACAGTTATAGCAATCAGCCCCAGCATTTT. Translation gives CASSQDAEDSYSNQPQHF.

The V and J genes are TRBV6-6 and TRBJ1-2; D is undetermined. In germline, CDR1 is MNHNY, CDR2 SVGAGI (reference sequence). The CDR3 totals 12 residues. V was trimmed by 7 bases and J by 4 bases, leaving 10 bases between them. In DNA, the CDR3 is TGTGCCAGCACCGGAAACTCCTATGGCTACACCTTC. This encodes CASTGNSYGYTF.

The chain has TRBV2 and TRBJ2-1; 9 nucleotides line up with TRBD1. The J segment lost 1 base and the V segment lost 6 bases, leaving 1 base of the junction unmatched. The length of the CDR3 is 14 residues. Germline lookup yields CDR1 SNHLY and CDR2 FYNNEI. The CDR3 sequence is CASRDRGSYNEQFF. In nucleotides, the CDR3 is TGTGCCAGCAGGGACAGGGGTTCCTACAATGAGCAGTTCTTC.